These 13 T cell receptor beta chains share one sample of origin, sequenced in a study of siplizumab effects on memory and regulatory T cells. The table came from immunoSEQ multiplex PCR; TCRdb's copy has only in-frame clones and leaves some out. The table includes roughly 50,000 clones, roughly nine tenths detected once. The sample taken for sequencing was naive CD8+ T cells sorted from blood. The receptors were sampled from a human donor in good health.

V usage is TRBV6-6 and J usage is TRBJ2-3; D may be TRBD1 (5 bases). CDR3 size: 14 residues. Looked up from germline, CDR1 is MNHNY and CDR2 is SVGAGI (reference sequence). With 7 bases removed from V and 2 bases from J, the gap between germline ends came to 13 bases. The DNA for the CDR3 is TGTGCCAGCACAGTCGACAGATACACAGATACGCAGTATTTT. It specifies CASTVDRYTDTQYF.

The chain links TRBV29-1 to TRBJ1-1, with 8 bases identical to TRBD1. This CDR3 region has 11 residues. From germline, CDR1 is SQVTM and CDR2 ANQGSEA. This chain's CDR3 is CAGGMNTEAFF. CDR3 in DNA: TGCGCAGGGGGCATGAACACTGAAGCTTTCTTT.

This clone appeared a single time. A junction boundary mismatches the germline segment, possibly from a read error. V usage is TRBV7-9 and J usage is TRBJ1-2, with a weak D call TRBD1 (6 bases). Germline V gene data show CDR1 as SEHNR and CDR2 as FQNEAQ (reference sequence). This CDR3 has 11 residues. The CDR3 is CASSTLQGLAF. Here the CDR3 DNA reads TGTGCCAGCAGCACCTTACAGGGACTCGCCTTC.

This CDR3 is CASSQDEVSEQYF. The CDR3 DNA reads TGCGCCAGCAGCCAAGACGAAGTTTCTGAGCAGTACTTC. The V gene is TRBV4-1, the J gene TRBJ2-7; no firm D call. The CDR3 sequence is 13 residues long. CDR1 is MGHRA and CDR2 is YSYEKL in the germline V gene. Trimming removed 0 bases at V and 7 bases at J, with 10 bases between.

This clone was seen only once. J is TRBJ2-7 and V is TRBV6-6, with 7 bases identical to TRBD1. Germline-derived CDR1 and CDR2 are MNHNY and SVGAGI (reference sequence). The CDR3 has 12 residues. The ends lost 0 bases at V and 7 bases at J; junction bases unmatched: 0. This CDR3 is CASSYSTGEQYF. CDR3 DNA: TGTGCCAGCAGTTACTCGACAGGGGAGCAGTACTTC.

The chain couples TRBV10-3 to TRBJ2-5; D is unresolved. The germline V gene encodes CDR1 ENHRY and CDR2 SYGVKD. There are 14 residues in the CDR3. With 1 base removed from V and 1 base from J, the gap between germline ends came to 7 bases. The CDR3 here is CAISELSTQETQYF. CDR3 in DNA: TGTGCCATCAGTGAGTTGTCTACCCAAGAGACCCAGTACTTC.

V usage is TRBV4-2 and J usage is TRBJ2-7; D may be TRBD2 (6 bases). CDR1 and CDR2 from the germline V gene are LGHNA and YNFKEQ. Trimming cost V 0 bases and J 11 bases, with 14 bases left between them. The CDR3 covers 13 residues. The chain's CDR3 is CASSQDAWGGKYF. In DNA form, the CDR3 reads TGTGCCAGCAGCCAAGATGCCTGGGGCGGGAAGTACTTC.

The chain employs TRBV27 and TRBJ2-7; D may be TRBD1 (5 bases). The CDR3 spans 14 residues. Trimming cost V 2 bases and J 4 bases, with 12 bases left between them. CDR1 is MNHEY, CDR2 SMNVEV, per germline (reference sequence). In nucleotides, the CDR3 is TGTGCCAGCAGTTTACAAGGGGTACCGTACGAGCAGTACTTC. Encoded protein: CASSLQGVPYEQYF.

The chain is built from TRBV7-9 and TRBJ1-1; 9 positions agree with TRBD1. The V and J ends lost 6 bases and 5 bases, in that order; junction bases with no gene match: 7. In germline, CDR1 is SEHNR, CDR2 FQNEAQ (reference sequence). The CDR3 is 14 amino acids. The CDR3 protein is CASRAGTGRTEAFF. The CDR3 bases are TGTGCCAGCAGGGCTGGGACAGGGAGGACTGAAGCTTTCTTT.

The chain has TRBV7-6 and TRBJ1-5; 7 bases line up with TRBD1. CDR3 length: 13 amino acids. Trimming took 5 bases from V and 6 from J; bases not matched to a gene: 4. Germline V gene sequence: CDR1 SGHVS, CDR2 FNYEAQ. The CDR3 region is CASSRTGTQPQHF. CDR3 DNA: TGTGCCAGCAGCCGGACAGGAACTCAGCCCCAGCATTTT.

The table lists this clone with a few counts. CDR3 sequence (DNA): TGTGCCACCTCCCCCGGGGCGGACTACGAGCAGTACTTC. This gives the protein CATSPGADYEQYF. The genes are TRBV27 and TRBJ2-7; D is possibly TRBD1 or TRBD2 (5 bases each). The V gene lost 10 bases and the J gene lost 3 bases, with 16 bases spanning the gap. Per germline, CDR1 MNHEY and CDR2 SMNVEV (reference sequence). This CDR3 has 13 residues.

This chain joins TRBV27 and TRBJ1-5, with D tentatively TRBD1 (6 bases). The CDR3 extends over 16 amino acids. The V end was cut by 1 base, the J end by 3 bases, with 13 bases between. Looked up from germline, CDR1 is MNHEY and CDR2 is SMNVEV (reference sequence). The CDR3 spells CASSLWGHSPNQPQHF. The DNA for the CDR3 is TGTGCCAGCAGTTTATGGGGACACAGTCCCAATCAGCCCCAGCATTTT.

This rearrangement joins TRBV27 to TRBJ1-2; 7 positions match TRBD1. V lost 0 bases, J lost 4 bases, and 11 bases stayed unmatched. From germline, CDR1 is MNHEY and CDR2 SMNVEV (reference sequence). This CDR3 contains 17 residues. CDR3: CASSLSWRGRIIYGYTF. CDR3 nucleotide sequence: TGTGCCAGCAGTTTATCGTGGAGGGGGCGAATTATCTATGGCTACACCTTC.